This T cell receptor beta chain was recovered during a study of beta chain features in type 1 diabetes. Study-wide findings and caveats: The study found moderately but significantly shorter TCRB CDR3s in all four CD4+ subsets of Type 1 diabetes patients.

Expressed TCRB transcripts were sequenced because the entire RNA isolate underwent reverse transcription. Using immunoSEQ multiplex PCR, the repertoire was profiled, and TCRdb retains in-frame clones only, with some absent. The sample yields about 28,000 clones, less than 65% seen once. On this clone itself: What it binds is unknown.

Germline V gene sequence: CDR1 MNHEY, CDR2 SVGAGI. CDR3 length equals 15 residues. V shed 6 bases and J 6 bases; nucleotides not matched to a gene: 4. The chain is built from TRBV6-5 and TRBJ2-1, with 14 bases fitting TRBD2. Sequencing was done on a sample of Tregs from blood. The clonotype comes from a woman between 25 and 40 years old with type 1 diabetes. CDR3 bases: TGTGCCAGCAGGCTGGGACTAGCGGGAGTCAATGAGCAGTTCTTC. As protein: CASRLGLAGVNEQFF.